This T cell receptor (beta chain) was observed in a study of T-cell memory formation after mild COVID-19. General study findings and limits: Pre-infection memory showed some responding clones, and this suggested that cross-reactive memory joined.

The V gene end was trimmed by 4 bases and the J gene end by 8 bases; junction bases not matched to a gene: 7. The CDR3 covers 14 residues. On this clonotype itself: What it binds is unknown.

TCRdb re-analysed the 5' RACE reads in MiXCR, keeping a single row per CDR3 protein. The sample comprises about 140,000 distinct CDR3 sequences, roughly 24% of which are singletons, and approximately 25% rests with the top ten. The rearrangement links TRBV12-3 or TRBV12-4 to TRBJ2-1, with 8 bases fitting TRBD2. The sample comprised PBMCs or a T cell subset sorted from them (not recorded which). The sequence derives from an adult woman who had mild COVID-19 (a few samples of this study predate the infection). Cell type and time point are not known. This CDR3 is CASSWTSPTDEQFF. The CDR3 region has the DNA TGTGCCAGCAGTTGGACTAGCCCCACAGATGAGCAGTTCTTC.